The sequence of this T cell receptor (beta chain) was determined in a study of CD8 T cells in ankylosing spondylitis. Notes on the study in general: Earlier studies detected some motif variants in reactive arthritis synovial fluid and blood.

This CDR3 spans 14 amino acids. The germline V gene encodes CDR1 SGHTA and CDR2 FQGNSA. Concerning this clonotype itself: The antigen remains unidentified. The junction departs from germline at one end; a sequencing error may be responsible.

Libraries for TCR beta were made by quantitative 5'-RACE with molecular barcodes. In TCRdb, the 5' RACE reads were re-called with MiXCR into one record per CDR3 protein. The sample includes 250,000 or so distinct CDR3 sequences, over 9.5% of them seen just once. The TCR was taken from a male donor with ankylosing spondylitis or in good health (not recorded which). J is TRBJ1-5 and V is TRBV7-2; TRBD1 matches at 7 bases. Sequenced: blood, either unsorted or a sorted T cell fraction (not recorded which). The CDR3 nucleotides read TGTGTCAGCAGCTTAGGGGACAGAAATCAGCCCCAGCATTTT. Translation gives CVSSLGDRNQPQHF.